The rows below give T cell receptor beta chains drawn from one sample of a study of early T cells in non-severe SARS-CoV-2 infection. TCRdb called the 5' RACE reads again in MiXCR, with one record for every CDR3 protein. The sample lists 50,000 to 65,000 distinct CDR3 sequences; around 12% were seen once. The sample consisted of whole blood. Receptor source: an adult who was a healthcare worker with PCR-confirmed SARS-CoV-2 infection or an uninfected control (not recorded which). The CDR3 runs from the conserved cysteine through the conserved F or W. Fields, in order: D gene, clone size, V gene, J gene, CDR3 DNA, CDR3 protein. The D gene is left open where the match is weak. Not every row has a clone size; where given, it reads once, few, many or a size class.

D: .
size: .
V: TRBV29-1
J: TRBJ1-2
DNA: TGCAGCGTTGAAGATCCGCGCAGGGGTGATGGCTACACCTTC
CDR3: CSVEDPRRGDGYTF

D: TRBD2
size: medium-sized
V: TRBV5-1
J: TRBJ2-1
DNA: TGCGCCAGCACCTCACTAGCGGGGGATCTTTGGAATGAGCAGTTCTTC
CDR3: CASTSLAGDLWNEQFF

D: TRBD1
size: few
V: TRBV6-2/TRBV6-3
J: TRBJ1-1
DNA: TGTGCCAGCAGTCCTGGGACAGGACCGAACACTGAAGCTTTCTTT
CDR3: CASSPGTGPNTEAFF

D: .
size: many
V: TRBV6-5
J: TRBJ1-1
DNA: TGTGCCAGCAGTTACATTTCGGGTCCTCTCGGGGCTTTCTTT
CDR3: CASSYISGPLGAFF

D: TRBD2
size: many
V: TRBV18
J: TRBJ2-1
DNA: TGTGCCAGCTCACCAGGACGGGGGGGCGGCAATGAGCAGTTCTTC
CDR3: CASSPGRGGGNEQFF

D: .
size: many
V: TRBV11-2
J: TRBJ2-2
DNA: TGTGCCAGCACCCGTAGGGGGGGGGCGCAAGTCGGGGAGCTGTTTTTT
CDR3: CASTRRGGAQVGELFF

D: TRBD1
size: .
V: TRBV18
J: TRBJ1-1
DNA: TGTGCCAGCTCATCCCGGGACAGAGCGAACACTGAAGCTTTCTTT
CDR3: CASSSRDRANTEAFF

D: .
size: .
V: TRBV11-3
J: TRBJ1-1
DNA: TGTGCCAGCAGCTTGGGGGCATGGTTAATCTACCTCTTT
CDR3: CASSLGAWLIYLF

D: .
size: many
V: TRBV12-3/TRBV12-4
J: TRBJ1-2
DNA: TGTGCCAGCAGTTTAGGTTATGGCTACACCTTC
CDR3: CASSLGYGYTF

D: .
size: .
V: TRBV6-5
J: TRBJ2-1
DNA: TGTGCCAGCCGTAAGGGGTTACGCAATGAGCAGTTCTTC
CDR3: CASRKGLRNEQFF

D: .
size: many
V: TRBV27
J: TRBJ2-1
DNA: TGTGCCAGCAGTTTCTCCTCCCCTTCCAATGAGCAGTTCTTC
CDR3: CASSFSSPSNEQFF

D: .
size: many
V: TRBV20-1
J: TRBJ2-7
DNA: TGCAGTGCTAGAGACCGGGACCGGGGTGACGAGCAGTACTTC
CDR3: CSARDRDRGDEQYF

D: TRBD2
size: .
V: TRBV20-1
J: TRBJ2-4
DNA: TGCAGTGCTTCGGGAGGCAAAGACATTCAGTACTTC
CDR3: CSASGGKDIQYF

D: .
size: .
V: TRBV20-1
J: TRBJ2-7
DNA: TGCAGTGCCTCAAAGGGAGGGACAGTTCCTTACGAGCAGTACTTC
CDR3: CSASKGGTVPYEQYF

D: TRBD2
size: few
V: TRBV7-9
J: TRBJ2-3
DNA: TGTGCCAGCAGCTTAGCGTCGGGGGGTTGGACAGATACGCAGTATTTT
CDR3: CASSLASGGWTDTQYF

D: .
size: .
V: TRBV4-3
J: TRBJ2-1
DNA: TGCGCCAGCAGCCAAGTTAGGCGGGCCATCTCCTACAATGAGCAGTTCTTC
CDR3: CASSQVRRAISYNEQFF

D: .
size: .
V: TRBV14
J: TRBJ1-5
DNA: TGTGCCAGCAGCCAAGATATGAGGAGGGGCGCGTACAATCAGCCCCAGCATTTT
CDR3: CASSQDMRRGAYNQPQHF

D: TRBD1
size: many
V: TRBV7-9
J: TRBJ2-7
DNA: TGTGCCAGCAGCTTAGGGGCAGGGGGCTTCGCCTACGAGCAGTACTTC
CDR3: CASSLGAGGFAYEQYF

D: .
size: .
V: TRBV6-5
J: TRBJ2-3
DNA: TGTGCCAGCGGTGGAACCTTCACAGATACGCAGTATTTT
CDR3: CASGGTFTDTQYF

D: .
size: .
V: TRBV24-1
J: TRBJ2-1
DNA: TGTGCCACCAGTGTCGCAGGAAACAATGAGCAGTTCTTC
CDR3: CATSVAGNNEQFF

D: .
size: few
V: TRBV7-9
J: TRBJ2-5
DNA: TGTGCCAGCAGCCACCAAGGGTGGCGAGAGACCCAGTACTTC
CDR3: CASSHQGWRETQYF

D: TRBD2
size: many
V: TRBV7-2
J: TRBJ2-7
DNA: TGTGCCAGCAGCTTAAATAGCGGGGGACTTGGTCGGTACTTC
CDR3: CASSLNSGGLGRYF

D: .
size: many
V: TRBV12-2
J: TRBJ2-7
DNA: TGTGCAAGTCGGCCCCTCCAGGACTCTAAAGTCTACGAGCAGTACTTC
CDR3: CASRPLQDSKVYEQYF

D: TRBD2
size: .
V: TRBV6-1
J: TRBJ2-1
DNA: TGTGCCAGCCTTAAGGCTAGCGGGTCCCACAATGAGCAGTTCTTC
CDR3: CASLKASGSHNEQFF

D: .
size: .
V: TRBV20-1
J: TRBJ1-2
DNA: TGCAGTGCTAGGGCAGGTTTAGGTGGCTACACCTTC
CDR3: CSARAGLGGYTF

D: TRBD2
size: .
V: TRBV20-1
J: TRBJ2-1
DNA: TGCAGTGCCGTAAGCGGGGGTTACAATGAGCAGTTCTTC
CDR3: CSAVSGGYNEQFF

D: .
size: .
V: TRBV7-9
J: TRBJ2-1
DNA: TGTGCCAGCAGCTTAAACAATGAGCAGTTCTTC
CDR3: CASSLNNEQFF

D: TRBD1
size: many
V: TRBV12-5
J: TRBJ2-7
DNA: TGTGCTAGTGCTCCGACAGGGGGCTCCTACGAGCAGTACTTC
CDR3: CASAPTGGSYEQYF

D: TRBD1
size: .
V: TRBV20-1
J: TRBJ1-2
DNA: TGCAGTGCTACGAGAGTCCCGACACAGGGGAGCTATGGCTACACCTTC
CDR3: CSATRVPTQGSYGYTF

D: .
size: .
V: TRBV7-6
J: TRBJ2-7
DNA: TGTGCCAGCAGCTTAGTCCATGGGATAGACTCCTACGAGCAGTACTTC
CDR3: CASSLVHGIDSYEQYF

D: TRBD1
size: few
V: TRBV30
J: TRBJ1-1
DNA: TGTGCCTGGATCCGGGACAGAAAAGCTTTCTTT
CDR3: CAWIRDRKAFF

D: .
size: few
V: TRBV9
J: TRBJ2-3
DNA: TGTGCCAGCAGCAAAGGGGGCACAGATACGCAGTATTTT
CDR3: CASSKGGTDTQYF

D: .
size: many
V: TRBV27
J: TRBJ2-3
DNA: TGTGCCAGCTGGCCAAGGGGGGGCCCTAGCACAGATACGCAGTATTTT
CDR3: CASWPRGGPSTDTQYF

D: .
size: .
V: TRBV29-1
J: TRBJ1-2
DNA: TGCAGCGTTGCCTCTGGCTACACCTTC
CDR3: CSVASGYTF

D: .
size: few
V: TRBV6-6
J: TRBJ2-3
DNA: TGTGCCAGCAGTTACCAGCGTGGGACCTCGGGCACAGATACGCAGTATTTT
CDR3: CASSYQRGTSGTDTQYF

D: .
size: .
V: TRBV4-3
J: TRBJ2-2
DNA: TGCGCCAGCAGCCCCACATCTTCCACCGGGGAGCTGTTTTTT
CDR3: CASSPTSSTGELFF

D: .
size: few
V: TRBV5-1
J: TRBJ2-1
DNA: TGCGCCAGCAGCTTGGACTTGTCCCGGATTTTGGAGCAGTTCTTC
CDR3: CASSLDLSRILEQFF

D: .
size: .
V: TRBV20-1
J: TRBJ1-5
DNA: TGCAGTGCTAGGCCGAGCAATCAGCCCCAGCATTTT
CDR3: CSARPSNQPQHF

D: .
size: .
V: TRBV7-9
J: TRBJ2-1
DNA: TGTGCCAGCAGCTTAGCGGGGGCTTGGAATGAGCAGTTCTTC
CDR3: CASSLAGAWNEQFF

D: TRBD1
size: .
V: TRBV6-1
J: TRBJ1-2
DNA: TGTGCCAGCAGTGAAGCCCCAGGGACAGGGGGTCGGAAAAACTATGGCTACACCTTC
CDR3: CASSEAPGTGGRKNYGYTF

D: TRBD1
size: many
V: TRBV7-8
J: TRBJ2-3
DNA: TGTGCCAGCAGCTCTTCCCGGACAGGGTTCACAGATACGCAGTATTTT
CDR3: CASSSSRTGFTDTQYF

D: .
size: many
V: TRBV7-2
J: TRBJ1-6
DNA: TGTGCCAGCAGCTTAGGGGTAGGAAGGGCCCGCTCACCCCTCCACTTT
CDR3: CASSLGVGRARSPLHF

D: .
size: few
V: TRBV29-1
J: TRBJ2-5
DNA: TGCAGCGTTGAGTCACTAGAGACCCAGTACTTC
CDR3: CSVESLETQYF

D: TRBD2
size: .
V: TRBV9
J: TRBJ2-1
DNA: TGTGCCAGCAGCGACGGACTAGCGGGGTACAATGAGCAGTTCTTC
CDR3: CASSDGLAGYNEQFF

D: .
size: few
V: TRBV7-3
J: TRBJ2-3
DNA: TGTGCCAGCTCCGCGGCCGGTGATACGCAGTATTTT
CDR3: CASSAAGDTQYF

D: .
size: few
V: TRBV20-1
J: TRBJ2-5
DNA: TGCAGTGCTAGAGATCCCCTTTCCTTGATTGGCGGCCAAGAGACCCAGTACTTC
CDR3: CSARDPLSLIGGQETQYF

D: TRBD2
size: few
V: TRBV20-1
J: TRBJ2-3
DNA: TGCAGTGCAAGGGGACTAGCGGGCCCCCCAGATACGCAGTATTTT
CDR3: CSARGLAGPPDTQYF

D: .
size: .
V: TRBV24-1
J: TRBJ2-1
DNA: TGTGCCACCAGTGATTTGGAGGAAAGATCCTACAATGAGCAGTTCTTC
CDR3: CATSDLEERSYNEQFF